Listed here are 11 T cell receptor beta chains from one sample, sequenced in a study of cytotoxic CD8 clonotypes in ibrutinib-treated CLL. Sequenced by immunoSEQ multiplex PCR; TCRdb stores in-frame clones only, minus some. The table has approximately 330,000 clones, around four fifths seen once; the top ten hold over 5.5%. Sequenced material: PBMCs, taken before ibrutinib treatment. These receptors came from a human donor with chronic lymphocytic leukemia.

V and J are TRBV7-6 and TRBJ1-1; D is unresolved. This CDR3 has 13 residues. CDR1 and CDR2 (germline): SGHVS, FNYEAQ. The V end lost 10 bases, the J end lost 0 bases, and 12 bases lay between the germline ends. This CDR3 is CAISDGMNTEAFF. The CDR3 coding sequence is TGTGCCATTTCAGACGGAATGAACACTGAAGCTTTCTTT.

The genes are TRBV4-2 and TRBJ2-6; no clear D. There are 17 residues in the CDR3. The germline V gene has CDR1 LGHNA and CDR2 YNFKEQ. Trimming removed 0 bases from V and 0 bases from J, with 9 bases in between. CDR3 in DNA: TGTGCCAGCAGCCAAGATTTTTGGACCTCTGGGGCCAACGTCCTGACTTTC. Its protein is CASSQDFWTSGANVLTF.

This rearrangement joins TRBV5-4 to TRBJ2-1; 10 bases agree with TRBD2. Germline CDR1 and CDR2: SGHNT and YYREEE (reference sequence). CDR3 length: 19 residues. V dropped 4 bases and J dropped 0; count of bases not matched to a gene: 13. CDR3 protein: CASSGRTSGGRISYNEQFF. CDR3 DNA sequence: TGTGCCAGCAGCGGGAGGACTAGCGGCGGGAGAATCTCCTACAATGAGCAGTTCTTC. The variable domain in full, completed from reference TRBV5-4 and TRBJ2-1, reads ETGVTQSPTHLIKTRGQQVTLRCSSQSGHNTVSWYQQALGQGPQFIFQYYREEENGRGNFPPRFSGLQFPNYSSELNVNALELDDSALYLCASSGRTSGGRISYNEQFFGPGTRLTVL.

V usage is TRBV6-6 and J usage is TRBJ1-2; D is perhaps TRBD1 (5 bases). The V and J ends lost 0 bases and 0 bases respectively, with 11 bases between them. Per the germline V gene, CDR1 is MNHNY and CDR2 is SVGAGI (reference sequence). The length of the CDR3 is 16 residues. The CDR3 sequence is CASSYSRGTANYGYTF. The CDR3 nucleotides are TGTGCCAGCAGTTACTCGCGTGGGACGGCTAACTATGGCTACACCTTC.

The rearrangement joins TRBV6-5 to TRBJ1-2; D remains ambiguous. Germline CDR1 is MNHEY and CDR2 is SVGAGI. The CDR3 is 11 residues long. The germline V and J ends were trimmed by 2 bases and 8 bases, with 6 bases remaining between them. DNA for the CDR3: TGTGCCAGCAGTTACGAGGTCGGCTACACCTTC. This encodes CASSYEVGYTF.

The rearrangement joins TRBV30 to TRBJ2-7; either TRBD1 or TRBD2 may fit D (5 bases each). This CDR3 is built from 13 residues. Germline V gives CDR1 GTSNPN, CDR2 SVGIG (reference sequence). Trimming removed 4 bases from V and 2 bases from J, with 12 bases in between. This CDR3 is CAWNRDAAYEQYF. In DNA form, the CDR3 reads TGTGCCTGGAATCGGGACGCTGCCTACGAGCAGTACTTC.

The J gene is TRBJ1-6, the V gene TRBV5-1; no reliable D call. This CDR3 has 14 amino acids. Trimming shortened V by 4 bases and J by 12 bases, and 17 bases separated the two germline ends. Germline CDR1 and CDR2: SGHRS and YFSETQ. CDR3 nucleotide sequence: TGCGCCAGCAGCCCCGGACTTACAACCTTACCCCTCCACTTT. Residues: CASSPGLTTLPLHF.

This chain uses TRBV30 with TRBJ2-7; tentatively, D is TRBD1 or TRBD2 (5 bases each). The germline V gene has CDR1 GTSNPN and CDR2 SVGIG (reference sequence). The CDR3 length is 13 residues. The V and J ends lost 3 bases and 2 bases respectively, with 11 bases between them. The CDR3 DNA follows: TGTGCCTGGAGGGGGACGGTGGCCTACGAGCAGTACTTC. Its protein product is CAWRGTVAYEQYF.

The rearrangement uses TRBV30 and TRBJ1-2; TRBD1 agrees at 10 bases. Trimming at V came to 4 bases and at J to 8 bases, leaving 7 bases not matched to a gene. There are 13 residues in the CDR3. Germline V gives CDR1 GTSNPN, CDR2 SVGIG (reference sequence). Here the CDR3 DNA reads TGTGCCTGGAACCGGGACAGGGGTCAAGGCTACACCTTC. Translating it yields CAWNRDRGQGYTF.

This clone has more than one count but fewer than ten. The gene calls are TRBV5-1 and TRBJ2-1; D could derive from TRBD1 or TRBD2 (5 bases each). The CDR3 is 16 amino acids. Trimming removed 1 base at V and 9 bases at J, with 20 bases between. The germline CDR1 and CDR2 sequences are SGHRS and YFSETQ. CDR3 nucleotide sequence: TGCGCCAGCAGCTTGTGGACCGGGACCGTACAGGTTGAGCAGTTCTTC. It translates to CASSLWTGTVQVEQFF.

V usage is TRBV12-5 and J usage is TRBJ2-2; D gene uncertain. The CDR3 is made up of 12 amino acids. V was trimmed by 5 bases and J by 4 bases, leaving 5 bases between them. Looked up from germline, CDR1 is LGHNT and CDR2 is FRNRAP. CDR3 in amino acids: CASGAFTGELFF. In nucleotides, the CDR3 is TGTGCTAGTGGTGCGTTCACCGGGGAGCTGTTTTTT.